What follows are 27 T cell receptor beta chains derived from one specimen sequenced in a study of identical twins. MiXCR was run by TCRdb on the 5' RACE reads, yielding one entry per CDR3 protein. The table has about 470,000 distinct CDR3 sequences, approximately 24% seen once. The same sample was also studied in work on T cells expressing NK-cell markers.

The material sequenced was CD4+ T cells sorted from blood. These receptors were taken from a woman in her late teens or twenties in good health.

The chain is built from TRBV15 and TRBJ1-2, with D maybe TRBD1 (6 bases). The germline V gene has CDR1 LNHNV and CDR2 YYDKDF (reference sequence). The V end was cut by 3 bases, the J end by 4 bases, with 18 bases between. The CDR3 consists of 16 residues. The chain's CDR3 is CATSSSFTGTPYGYTF. The CDR3, as DNA: TGTGCCACCAGCAGCAGCTTTACCGGGACACCCTATGGCTACACCTTC.

The chain recombines TRBV11-3 with TRBJ2-1, with a tentative D call TRBD1 (5 bases). The germline CDR1 and CDR2 sequences are SGHNT and YENEEA. The CDR3 is 15 amino acids. V lost 3 bases to trimming and J lost 1 base, with 10 bases between them. The CDR3 DNA sequence: TGTGCCAGCAGCTTCGACAGCCTATCCTACAATGAGCAGTTCTTC. Residues: CASSFDSLSYNEQFF. The whole variable domain, filled in from reference TRBV11-3 and TRBJ2-1, reads EAGVVQSPRYKIIEKKQPVAFWCNPISGHNTLYWYLQNLGQGPELLIRYENEEAVDDSQLPKDRFSAERLKGVDSTLKIQPAELGDSAVYLCASSFDSLSYNEQFFGPGTRLTVL.

The genes are TRBV12-3 or TRBV12-4 and TRBJ1-5; tentative D call: TRBD1 (5 bases). There are 14 residues in the CDR3. The V end lost 3 bases, the J end lost 4 bases, and 10 bases lay between the germline ends. CDR3: CASSFGAANQPQHF. In DNA form, the CDR3 reads TGTGCCAGCAGTTTTGGGGCGGCTAATCAGCCCCAGCATTTT.

This clonotype was counted at least ten times. This chain links TRBV6-5 with TRBJ1-5; D not resolved. Germline V gene sequence: CDR1 MNHEY, CDR2 SVGAGI. The CDR3 sequence is 15 residues long. V lost 0 bases to trimming and J lost 7 bases, with 13 bases between them. The CDR3 region is CASSYSMGNRQPQHF. The CDR3 DNA sequence: TGTGCCAGCAGTTACTCGATGGGGAATCGGCAGCCCCAGCATTTT.

The sample holds a few counts of this clonotype. This rearrangement joins TRBV10-3 to TRBJ1-1; D remains unclear. The CDR3 loop spans 15 amino acids. Trimming cost V 6 bases and J 0 bases, with 14 bases left between them. Per the germline V gene, CDR1 is ENHRY and CDR2 is SYGVKD. Here the CDR3 reads CAIRGHGSMNTEAFF. The CDR3 DNA follows: TGTGCCATCAGGGGCCACGGTAGTATGAACACTGAAGCTTTCTTT.

This clonotype has just a few counts. The CDR3 spells CASIVGGIWTEDTQYF. The DNA for the CDR3 is TGTGCCAGCATAGTGGGGGGAATATGGACTGAGGATACGCAGTATTTT. This chain uses TRBV2 with TRBJ2-3; D might be TRBD2 (6 bases). CDR1 and CDR2 from the germline V gene are SNHLY and FYNNEI. Trimming removed 7 bases at V and 6 bases at J, with 23 bases between. This CDR3 has 16 amino acids. Full variable domain (outside the CDR3, taken from reference TRBV2 and TRBJ2-3): EPEVTQTPSHQVTQMGQEVILRCVPISNHLYFYWYRQILGQKVEFLVSFYNNEISEKSEIFDDQFSVERPDGSNFTLKIRSTKLEDSAMYFCASIVGGIWTEDTQYFGPGTRLTVL.

The J gene is TRBJ1-2, the V gene TRBV6-2 or TRBV6-3; D gene uncertain. This CDR3 is 12 amino acids long. Germline V gives CDR1 MNHEY, CDR2 SVGEGT. Trimming pared 6 bases from V and 1 base from J, leaving 6 bases between. This chain's CDR3 is CASSYINYGYTF. Here the CDR3 DNA reads TGTGCCAGCAGCTATATTAACTATGGCTACACCTTC.

This clonotype was recorded a few times. The J gene is TRBJ1-1, the V gene TRBV6-6; D perhaps matches TRBD1 (5 bases). Per the germline V gene, CDR1 is MNHNY and CDR2 is SVGAGI (reference sequence). CDR3 size: 12 residues. V lost 0 bases, J lost 8 bases, and 7 bases lay in between. In nucleotides, the CDR3 is TGTGCCAGCAGTTACTCGAACAGGGAAGCTTTCTTT. Residues: CASSYSNREAFF.

The chain employs TRBV7-2 and TRBJ1-1; D is unclear. The CDR3 consists of 14 residues. Between the trimmed V and J ends, which lost 3 bases and 1 base, there was a span of 9 bases. From germline, CDR1 is SGHTA and CDR2 FQGNSA. CDR3 residues: CASSFLARNTEAFF. CDR3 DNA: TGTGCCAGCAGCTTTTTAGCCAGGAACACTGAAGCTTTCTTT.

This rearrangement joins TRBV2 to TRBJ2-5; 7 bases line up with TRBD1. Looked up from germline, CDR1 is SNHLY and CDR2 is FYNNEI. This CDR3 spans 13 amino acids. Trimming at V came to 8 bases and at J to 4 bases, leaving 7 bases not matched to a gene. The CDR3 nucleotides read TGTGCCAGCGGCCCGACAGGGAGAGAGACCCAGTACTTC. Residues: CASGPTGRETQYF. The complete variable domain, with remaining parts taken from reference TRBV2 and TRBJ2-5, reads EPEVTQTPSHQVTQMGQEVILRCVPISNHLYFYWYRQILGQKVEFLVSFYNNEISEKSEIFDDQFSVERPDGSNFTLKIRSTKLEDSAMYFCASGPTGRETQYFGPGTRLLVL.

This clonotype was detected only a few times. The gene calls are TRBV5-1 and TRBJ2-7; perhaps D is TRBD1 or TRBD2 (5 bases each). The CDR3 runs to 14 residues. The germline V gene has CDR1 SGHRS and CDR2 YFSETQ. The V gene lost 3 bases and the J gene lost 3 bases, with 13 bases spanning the gap. The CDR3 DNA reads as TGCGCCAGCAGCTATCGGGACGAAGGCTACGAGCAGTACTTC. It is translated as CASSYRDEGYEQYF.

This chain uses TRBV24-1 with TRBJ2-1, with D perhaps assigned TRBD1 or TRBD2 (6 bases each). Trimming stripped 3 bases from V and 7 bases from J, with 15 bases between. The CDR3 has 15 amino acids. Germline lookup yields CDR1 KGHDR and CDR2 SFDVKD. CDR3 region: CATSDAGQGWNEQFF. In DNA form, the CDR3 reads TGTGCCACCAGTGATGCGGGACAAGGGTGGAATGAGCAGTTCTTC.

CDR3 coding DNA: TGCGCCAGCAGCTGGGGGCTAGCGGCCACCGAGCAGTTCTTC. Residues: CASSWGLAATEQFF. The genes are TRBV5-1 and TRBJ2-1; D possibly corresponds to TRBD2 (7 bases). There are 14 residues in the CDR3. Trimming pared 3 bases from V and 10 bases from J, leaving 17 bases between. Germline V CDR1 and CDR2: SGHRS, YFSETQ.

The rearrangement joins TRBV12-3 or TRBV12-4 to TRBJ2-2; 8 nucleotides line up with TRBD1. The CDR3 covers 17 residues. The V segment lost 3 bases and the J segment 10 bases; nucleotides outside the gene matches: 16. CDR3 sequence reads: CASSFFRDRYFRVELFF. Here the CDR3 DNA reads TGTGCCAGCAGTTTCTTCCGGGACAGGTACTTTCGGGTGGAGCTGTTTTTT.

This clonotype appeared many times. The chain combines TRBV12-3 or TRBV12-4 with TRBJ2-1, with TRBD2 identical over 11 bases. V was clipped by 7 bases and J by 6 bases; unmatched bases: 8. The CDR3 has 15 residues. The CDR3, as DNA: TGTGCCAGCACCTTAGCGGGGGGGCTTTCCAATGAGCAGTTCTTC. Encoded protein: CASTLAGGLSNEQFF.

This chain joins TRBV11-1 and TRBJ2-2; tentatively, D is TRBD1 (5 bases). The CDR3 loop spans 18 amino acids. Germline V gene sequence: CDR1 SGHAT, CDR2 FQDESV (reference sequence). The ends were cut back, 5 bases at V and 5 bases at J, with 24 bases in the middle. CDR3 protein: CASSESVYSPGRTGELFF. Written as DNA, the CDR3 is TGTGCCAGCAGCGAGTCCGTTTACTCTCCAGGGCGGACCGGGGAGCTGTTTTTT.

This chain links TRBV7-2 with TRBJ2-3; a possible D gene is TRBD2 (6 bases). The V and J ends lost 7 bases and 0 bases respectively, with 11 bases between them. The CDR3 runs to 14 residues. The germline V gene has CDR1 SGHTA and CDR2 FQGNSA. The CDR3, as DNA: TGTGCCAGCATGGTTAGCGGAAGCACAGATACGCAGTATTTT. Translating it yields CASMVSGSTDTQYF.

This clonotype was seen a few times. This sequence joins TRBV6-1 and TRBJ1-1; perhaps TRBD1 as D (6 bases). From germline, CDR1 is MNHNS and CDR2 SASEGT. The germline V and J ends were trimmed by 3 bases and 1 base, with 9 bases remaining between them. The CDR3 is 14 residues long. The CDR3 nucleotides read TGTGCCAGCAGTGATGAGGGGGGGAACACTGAAGCTTTCTTT. Translation gives CASSDEGGNTEAFF.

This clonotype was counted only a few times. V is TRBV5-1 and J is TRBJ1-1, with D unresolved. V was cut by 2 bases and J by 6 bases, with 14 bases left in between. CDR1 is SGHRS and CDR2 is YFSETQ in the germline V gene. This CDR3 is built from 14 residues. The CDR3 reads CASSFDVSRPEAFF. The CDR3 bases are TGCGCCAGCAGCTTCGACGTTTCGAGGCCTGAAGCTTTCTTT.

The rearrangement joins TRBV11-2 to TRBJ1-1; a weak D match, TRBD1 (5 bases). Germline CDR1 reads SGHAT; CDR2 reads FQNNGV. Trimming pared 10 bases from V and 5 bases from J, leaving 17 bases between. The CDR3 contains 13 residues. DNA for the CDR3: TGTGCCATCGGGACCGAATTAAGGACTGAAGCTTTCTTT. It is translated as CAIGTELRTEAFF.

In this sample, this clonotype turned up a few times. This chain connects TRBV27 to TRBJ1-2, with unresolved D. The V gene's germline CDR1 is MNHEY and CDR2 SMNVEV (reference sequence). V lost 7 bases and J 8 bases, leaving 14 bases between the germline ends. The CDR3 consists of 12 residues. The CDR3 nucleotides are TGTGCCAGCACCGGTCGTGGCGGGGGCTACACCTTC. It encodes CASTGRGGGYTF.

The chain joins TRBV6-1 to TRBJ2-7; a possible D gene is TRBD2 (7 bases). The germline V gene encodes CDR1 MNHNS and CDR2 SASEGT. This CDR3 is built from 15 residues. V was clipped by 7 bases and J by 2 bases, with 18 bases between them. CDR3 protein: CASIPGGISTYEQYF. The CDR3, as DNA: TGTGCCAGCATTCCGGGGGGCATTTCCACCTACGAGCAGTACTTC.

This chain joins TRBV12-3 or TRBV12-4 and TRBJ2-2, with D tentatively TRBD2 (7 bases). Deletions cut 7 bases from V and 6 bases from J, with 12 bases between. This CDR3 has 13 amino acids. The CDR3 sequence is CASKQGGAGELFF. In nucleotides, the CDR3 is TGTGCCAGCAAGCAAGGGGGGGCCGGGGAGCTGTTTTTT.

The chain uses TRBV12-3 or TRBV12-4 and TRBJ1-2; no definite D call. The CDR3 runs 15 residues. Deletions cut 2 bases from V and 5 bases from J, with 15 bases between. The CDR3 nucleotides read TGTGCCAGCAGTTTATCCGGCGGGAGGCCTTATGGCTACACCTTC. Protein product: CASSLSGGRPYGYTF.

This clonotype has just a few counts. The chain has TRBV6-1 and TRBJ2-1; no reliable D call. Trimming stripped 6 bases from V and 9 bases from J, with 15 bases between. CDR3 size: 13 residues. Germline V CDR1 and CDR2: MNHNS, SASEGT. The CDR3 DNA sequence: TGTGCCAGCAGCACCCCACGGGCGGTTGAGCAGTTCTTC. This gives the protein CASSTPRAVEQFF.

This clonotype has just a few counts. The V call is TRBV20-1, the J call TRBJ2-3, with 11 bases identical to TRBD2. This CDR3 has 15 residues. CDR1 and CDR2 from the germline V gene are DFQATT and SNEGSKA (reference sequence). V shed 6 bases, J shed 3 bases, and the junction held 8 bases outside the gene matches. CDR3 nucleotide sequence: TGCAGTGCCAGGCTTCTAGCGGGAGGTACAGATACGCAGTATTTT. Its translation: CSARLLAGGTDTQYF.

J is TRBJ2-7 and V is TRBV6-5; 9 bases match TRBD2. The ends lost 4 bases at V and 5 bases at J; junction bases unmatched: 9. The CDR3 totals 15 residues. In germline, CDR1 is MNHEY, CDR2 SVGAGI. The CDR3: CASSLDLAGTNEQYF. The CDR3 DNA reads TGTGCCAGCAGTTTAGATCTAGCGGGGACGAACGAGCAGTACTTC.